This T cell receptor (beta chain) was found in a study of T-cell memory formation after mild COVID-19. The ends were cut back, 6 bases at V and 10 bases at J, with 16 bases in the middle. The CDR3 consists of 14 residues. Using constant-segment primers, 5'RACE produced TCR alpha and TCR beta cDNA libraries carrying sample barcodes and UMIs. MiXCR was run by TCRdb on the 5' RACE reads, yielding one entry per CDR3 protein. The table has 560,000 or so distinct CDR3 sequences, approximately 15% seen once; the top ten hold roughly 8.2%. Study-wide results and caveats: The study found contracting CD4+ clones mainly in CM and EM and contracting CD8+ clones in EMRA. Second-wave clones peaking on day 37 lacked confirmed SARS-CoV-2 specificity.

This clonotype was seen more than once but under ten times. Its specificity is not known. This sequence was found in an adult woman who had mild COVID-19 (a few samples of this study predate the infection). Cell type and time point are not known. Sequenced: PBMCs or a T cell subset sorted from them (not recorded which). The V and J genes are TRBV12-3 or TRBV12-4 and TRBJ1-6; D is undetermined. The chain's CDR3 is CASSQQNSGSPLHF. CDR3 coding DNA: TGTGCCAGCAGCCAGCAAAACAGTGGATCACCCCTCCACTTT.